This TCR beta chain emerged from a study of cytomegalovirus exposure and HLA in healthy donors listed by TCRdb under 2017. Regarding the complete study: An earlier analysis of some 620 of the donors reported about 300 Gb of sequence data and 95 million to 120 million unique TCR beta sequences obtained from approximately 180 million T cells. Approximately 310 gigabases of sequencing data and 70 million to 85 million unique TCR sequences were included in an early release covering about 700 HLA-typed donors. Among the roughly 370 genotyped donors, around 81% belonged to the genetic ancestry cluster associated with self-reported Caucasian donors. The study aimed to test whether cataloging public T cell receptors could reveal signatures of past pathogen exposure. The T cell repertoires of 550 to 850 subjects were profiled by immunosequencing and related to cytomegalovirus serostatus. In addition to the first cohort of 650 to 750 subjects, a separate validation cohort of 130 or so different subjects was used. To predict cytomegalovirus infection status, the study combined high-throughput TCR immunosequencing, statistical association of individual TCRs with disease status, and machine learning. To study patterns of TCR occurrence, a later analysis re-analyzed previously published TCR beta repertoires from around 660 donors and added high-resolution HLA genotyping. Rather than drawing on any new phenotypic data, the later analysis identified candidate immune exposures from TCR beta sequences and the way those sequences occurred across donors. An earlier analysis of roughly 600 of the donors used high-throughput TCR beta sequencing to judge whether each TCR beta V gene segment behaved as functional or pseudogenic. Alongside the repertoire data, information on donor age, sex, ethnicity and CMV serostatus was compiled. Genome-wide SNP genotypes for about 65% of the roughly 670 donors were used in a later genetic analysis, which treated that subset as a discovery cohort. All discovery cohort repertoires had been generated on a single sequencing platform. Class I and class II HLA loci were covered by the typing at four-digit resolution. Typing coverage differed by locus: A, B, C, DRB1 and DQB1 were typed in about 620-640 donors, DQA1 in 522, DPA1 in around 600, and DPB1 in 450 to 490. Roughly five DR-DQ haplotypes were treated as single units for association and clustering because of strong linkage in the cohort. Across 398 genotyped donors of the cohort, an average of approximately 200,000 unique TCR beta nucleotide sequences per donor were sequenced, and roughly a sixth of those sequences were non-productive.

The germline V and J ends show losses of 2 bases and 1 base respectively, and no gene match explains 6 bases of the junction. Taken from cysteine to phenylalanine, the CDR3 has 16 residues. The CDR3 DNA has 48 bases and is translated from base 1. The germline V gene gives CDR1 as SGHTA and CDR2 as FQGNSA. Comments on this clone: Which antigen it targets is not known.

The library was obtained by the immunoSEQ multiplex PCR assay. The multiplex PCR relied on a mix of 60 forward primers for TCR Vbeta segments and 13 reverse primers for TCR Jbeta segments. The CDR3 region of rearranged TCR beta genes was amplified from genomic DNA with a multiplex PCR assay. On the Illumina HiSeq System, the amplified TCR beta libraries were sequenced as 87-base-pair reads. Regarding the original processing steps: A later analysis counted approximately 76 million unique TCR beta chains across the 650 to 700 repertoires, and approximately 11 million of these chains were shared by at least two donors. To remove PCR and sequencing errors, raw reads were error-corrected and collapsed into unique sequences using a nearest-neighbor algorithm that merged closely related sequences. To assign V, D and J gene segments, CDR3 sequences were aligned to IMGT reference sequences. For a sequence to be retained, a match of at least six nucleotides was required to both a V gene segment and a J gene segment. A rearrangement was called productive if the CDR3 had no stop codons and remained in frame with V and J, and every other rearrangement was called non-productive. CDR3 was defined according to IMGT convention as the region running from the second conserved V-encoded cysteine to the conserved J-encoded phenylalanine. In an earlier analysis of 500 to 650 of the donors, sequences lacking an unambiguous match to a single V gene segment were excluded. In an earlier analysis of approximately 590 of the donors, V segments were called functional above 56.7% productive rearrangements and were called segregating when the between-donor standard deviation exceeded 5%. A statistical classification framework was developed to diagnose cytomegalovirus status using the catalog of TCR beta chain sequences. In a later analysis, TCR nucleotide sequences were compared against IMGT/GENE-DB human TR gene sequences so that V and J genes could be assigned. The TCRdist pipeline was used in a later analysis to assign CDR3 sequences and most-parsimonious VDJ recombination scenarios. In a later analysis, each TCR beta chain was defined by its CDR3 amino acid sequence together with its V-gene family, and reads without a unique V-gene family were excluded. In a later analysis, 500 to 700 highly shared, low-generation-probability nucleotide sequences were removed to address suspected cross-contamination and a sequencing artifact. In a later analysis, a clonal expansion index for each public chain was calculated from normalized within-repertoire ranks of inferred template counts. A later analysis computed generation probabilities with a VDJ recombination model fitted to out-of-frame rearrangements, and checked the results against IGoR. Hypergeometric tests were used in a later analysis to score TCR-TCR, TCR-HLA and TCR-CMV co-occurrence, with a repertoire-size bias correction applied to the TCR pairs. In a later analysis, false discovery rates were estimated by permuting HLA or CMV assignments 20 times. In a later analysis, co-occurring TCRs were grouped using DBSCAN, and TCRdist sequence similarity was added for clustering within HLA-allele-positive subsets. Repertoires with fewer than 30,000 or more than 120,000 public chains, plus five repertoires with anomalous nucleotide sharing, were excluded from co-occurrence clustering. TCRdb stores this immuneACCESS table with in-frame sequences only. Part of the clones is absent; in the studies checked, under half of the shortfall reflects unresolved V genes, and no reason is known for the rest. The DNA was the basis for D and trimming; V, J and clone size are from that table. The sample table on file contains around 140,000 clones. Together, the top ten hold 1.5% to 1.9% of the sample.

Here is what the overall study found, with its caveats: A further reported finding was that TCR beta sequences accurately predicted the HLA-A and HLA-B alleles for most subjects in the first cohort. A later analysis found that HLA-associated TCR beta chains were more clonally expanded and had lower generation probabilities than equally common non-associated chains. V-gene and J-gene trimming of TCR beta chains was associated with a missense DCLRE1C variant in a later genetic analysis, and the association was replicated in an independent cohort. In vitro tests confirmed that a few of the cytomegalovirus-associated TCR beta chains recognize cytomegalovirus antigens. In an earlier analysis of about 540 of the donors, most TCR beta V segments were observed in productive rearrangements about 87% or about 30% of the time, broadly matching IMGT annotations. A group of highly shared sequence variants was considered likely to be a technical artifact of the sequencing pipeline. A later genetic analysis reported fewer N-insertions in productive TCRs among donors in an Asian-associated ancestry cluster than the approximately 700-donor mean. Strong co-occurrence of HLA alleles, especially DR and DQ, made assigning TCR associations to individual alleles difficult. The study listed 150 to 200 TCR beta chains as associated with cytomegalovirus. In both the original and validation cohorts, the classifier was reported to diagnose cytomegalovirus status with high specificity and sensitivity. Several of the top co-occurrence clusters appeared to be linked to parvovirus B19, influenza, CMV and Epstein-Barr virus, according to a later analysis. According to the authors, the approach could potentially be generalized to other disease states and immunological phenotypes. At a false discovery rate of 0.05, a later analysis linked 15,000 to 20,000 TCR beta sequences to specific HLA alleles. Linkage disequilibrium might explain the correlated functional status among segregating V segments, but an unknown experimental factor could not be excluded. In a later analysis, the rate of TCR association differed among HLA loci, with DRB1 alleles having the most associated TCRs and HLA-C alleles having the fewest. Sequencing depth was assumed to be roughly uniform across donors in the presence/absence analyses, though that assumption may not hold. Because HLA typing was missing for some donors at each locus, association tests included only the typed subset. Across donors, most TCR sequences were observed very rarely, whereas some public TCRs were present in many individuals. Most CMV-associated TCR beta chains appeared to be HLA-restricted in a later analysis, and the HLA associations seemed to be driven largely by CMV exposure. Because counts were too low, seventeen rarely observed V segments, including chromosome 9 orphons, were excluded from the earlier analysis of around 590 of the donors. The only immune exposure information available for the cohort was CMV serostatus. Some IMGT-functional V segments, including TRBV6-2 and TRBV6-3, could not be distinguished by the 87-base-pair reads and were therefore excluded. The cohort was sequenced for TCR beta chains only, and without alpha or paired-chain data the features that could be detected were limited.

In total, roughly 710 healthy bone marrow donors made up the cohort. Cohort members were all nominally healthy when sampled, although unrecorded immune exposures were likely present. The donor tested CMV seronegative and was one of the 352 seronegative cohort members. Every donor gave a peripheral blood sample, and the peripheral blood mononuclear cells from that sample were used for TCR beta sequencing. Genomic DNA extraction from the blood cell samples was performed with the Qiagen DNeasy Blood Extraction Kit. The chain is made from TRBV7-2 and TRBJ2-5; 8 bases in the middle match TRBD1. Sequenced input: PBMCs. The sequence came from a middle-aged woman in good health and CMV-seronegative. The bases are TGTGCCAGCAGCTTAAGAGTGACAGGGGTCCAAGAGACCCAGTACTTC. Translated, this gives CASSLRVTGVQETQYF.